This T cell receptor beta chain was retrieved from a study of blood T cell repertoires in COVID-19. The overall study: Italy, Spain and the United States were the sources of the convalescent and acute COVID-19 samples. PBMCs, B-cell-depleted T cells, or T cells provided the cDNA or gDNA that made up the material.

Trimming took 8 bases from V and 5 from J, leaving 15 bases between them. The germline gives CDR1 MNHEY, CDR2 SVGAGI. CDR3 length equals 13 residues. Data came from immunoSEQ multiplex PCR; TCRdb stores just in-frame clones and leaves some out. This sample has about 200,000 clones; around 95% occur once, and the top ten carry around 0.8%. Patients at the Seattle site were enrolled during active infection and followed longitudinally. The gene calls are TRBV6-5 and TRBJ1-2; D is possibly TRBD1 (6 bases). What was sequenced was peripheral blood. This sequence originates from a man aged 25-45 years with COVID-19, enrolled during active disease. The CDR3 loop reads CASANLGQYGYTF. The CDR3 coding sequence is TGTGCCAGCGCCAATCTTGGACAGTATGGCTACACCTTC.